The rows below give T cell receptor beta chains drawn from one sample of a study of PD-L1 blockade in urothelial cancer. TCRdb's table, derived via immunoSEQ multiplex PCR, lists solely in-frame clones and lacks some. Of fewer than 50,000 clones listed, approximately 86% are singletons. Specimen: PBMCs, collected around atezolizumab (anti-PD-L1) treatment. These receptors originate from a man aged 55 to 70 with urothelial cancer. CDR3s include the opening cysteine and the closing phenylalanine or tryptophan. Fields, in order: V gene, D gene, CDR3 length, clone size, J gene, CDR3 protein, CDR3 DNA. D genes are given only for firm matches. Where a row states a size, it is once, few, many or the class of an expanded clone; other rows omit it.

>TRBV7-9|.|12|.|TRBJ2-7
CASSSNWLEQYF
TGTGCCAGCAGCTCCAACTGGTTGGAGCAGTACTTC
>TRBV7-9|.|16|.|TRBJ1-1
CASSSPVEQTHLDAFF
TGTGCCAGCAGCAGCCCTGTGGAGCAGACCCACCTCGATGCTTTCTTT
>TRBV11-2|TRBD2|15|.|TRBJ2-1
CASHRTSGRLNEQFF
TGTGCCAGTCACCGGACTAGCGGGAGATTAAATGAGCAGTTCTTC
>TRBV5-1|TRBD2|18|.|TRBJ2-1
CASSSGTSGRASYNEQFF
TGCGCCAGCAGCTCCGGGACTAGCGGGAGAGCGTCTTACAATGAGCAGTTCTTC
>TRBV5-1|.|12|once|TRBJ2-1
CASSGLNNEQFF
TGCGCCAGCAGCGGACTCAACAATGAGCAGTTCTTC
>TRBV6-5|.|14|.|TRBJ1-2
CASSYSAGVDGYTF
TGTGCCAGCAGTTACTCGGCAGGGGTCGATGGCTACACCTTC
>TRBV5-1|.|14|.|TRBJ2-5
CASSPLTNQETQYF
TGCGCCAGCAGCCCACTAACCAACCAAGAGACCCAGTACTTC
>TRBV7-2|.|14|.|TRBJ2-1
CASSFGLAHNEQFF
TGTGCCAGCAGCTTTGGCCTGGCACACAATGAGCAGTTCTTC
>TRBV30|TRBD2|14|.|TRBJ2-3
CAWTAGGLTDTQYF
TGTGCCTGGACCGCGGGGGGGCTGACAGATACGCAGTATTTT
>TRBV5-1|TRBD1|16|once|TRBJ1-6
CASSLDDRGLNSPLHF
TGCGCCAGCAGCTTGGACGACAGGGGGCTGAATTCACCCCTCCACTTT
>TRBV5-5|.|15|once|TRBJ1-4
CASSLDAQGNEKLFF
TGTGCCAGCAGCTTGGATGCACAGGGAAATGAAAAACTGTTTTTT
>TRBV6-5|TRBD1|15|.|TRBJ2-3
CASSYSGTGWDTQYF
TGTGCCAGCAGTTACTCGGGGACAGGGTGGGATACGCAGTATTTT
>TRBV7-9|TRBD1|14|.|TRBJ1-4
CASSWTGVDEKLFF
TGTGCCAGCAGCTGGACAGGGGTCGATGAAAAACTGTTTTTT
>TRBV9|.|13|.|TRBJ1-1
CASSPTMWTEAFF
TGTGCCAGCAGCCCCACTATGTGGACTGAAGCTTTCTTT
>TRBV7-8|TRBD2|16|.|TRBJ2-1
CASSLETSGKAREQFF
TGTGCCAGCAGCTTAGAAACTAGCGGGAAGGCGCGTGAGCAGTTCTTC
>TRBV30|TRBD1|15|.|TRBJ1-1
CAWSVGGGGGTEAFF
TGTGCCTGGAGTGTAGGGGGCGGAGGGGGCACTGAAGCTTTCTTT
>TRBV11-2|TRBD2|18|.|TRBJ2-1
CASSSPSSGGAAYNEQFF
TGTGCCAGCAGCTCCCCTTCGAGCGGGGGGGCCGCCTACAATGAGCAGTTCTTC
>TRBV5-1|TRBD2|17|.|TRBJ2-5
CASSLEGLALEQETQYF
TGCGCCAGCAGCTTGGAGGGACTAGCGCTCGAACAAGAGACCCAGTACTTC
>TRBV6-5|TRBD1|15|.|TRBJ1-1
CASSFSTGSGTEAFF
TGTGCCAGCAGTTTCTCGACAGGGAGTGGAACTGAAGCTTTCTTT
>TRBV11-2|.|13|.|TRBJ1-1
CASSFGRDTEAFF
TGTGCCAGCAGCTTTGGGAGGGACACTGAAGCTTTCTTT
>TRBV9|TRBD1|13|.|TRBJ1-1
CASSTGTGGWAFF
TGTGCCAGCAGCACCGGGACAGGGGGCTGGGCTTTCTTT
>TRBV7-9|TRBD1|14|once|TRBJ1-3
CASSAGQPGNTIYF
TGTGCCAGCAGTGCGGGACAGCCAGGAAACACCATATATTTT
>TRBV7-8|.|15|.|TRBJ2-1
CASSLARQVGNEQFF
TGTGCCAGCAGCTTAGCGAGACAAGTTGGGAATGAGCAGTTCTTC
>TRBV11-2|.|14|.|TRBJ2-5
CASSGNRPRETQYF
TGTGCCAGCAGCGGGAACAGGCCGCGAGAGACCCAGTACTTC
>TRBV10-2|TRBD1|16|.|TRBJ1-4
CASSKSWTGNYEKLFF
TGCGCCAGCAGTAAAAGCTGGACAGGGAACTACGAAAAACTGTTTTTT
>TRBV7-3|TRBD2|14|.|TRBJ2-7
CASSLGGGAYEQYF
TGTGCCAGCAGCTTAGGCGGGGGAGCCTACGAGCAGTACTTC
>TRBV30|TRBD1|13|.|TRBJ1-1
CASSTGLSTEAFF
TGTGCCTCGTCGACAGGGCTGAGCACTGAAGCTTTCTTT
>TRBV7-9|TRBD1|15|.|TRBJ1-1
CASRTRTGANTEAFF
TGTGCCAGCAGAACCAGGACAGGGGCTAACACTGAAGCTTTCTTT
>TRBV30|.|15|.|TRBJ2-2
CAWSVYLAHPGELFF
TGTGCCTGGAGTGTATACCTAGCGCATCCCGGGGAGCTGTTTTTT
>TRBV9|TRBD2|16|once|TRBJ2-2
CASSVGAGGRTGELFF
TGTGCCAGCAGCGTAGGGGCGGGGGGCCGAACCGGGGAGCTGTTTTTT
>TRBV7-8|TRBD1|15|.|TRBJ2-7
CASSRGTGTTLEQYF
TGTGCCAGCAGCCGCGGGACAGGGACAACCCTCGAGCAGTACTTC
>TRBV6-4|TRBD1|14|.|TRBJ1-2
CASSQGQGATGYTF
TGTGCCAGCAGTCAAGGACAGGGGGCGACTGGCTACACCTTC
>TRBV7-9|.|14|.|TRBJ2-7
CASSFAGTSSEQYF
TGTGCCAGCAGCTTCGCGGGAACCTCCTCGGAGCAGTACTTC
>TRBV5-1|.|15|few|TRBJ2-2
CASTRLSYLTGELFF
TGCGCCAGTACCAGGCTATCGTACCTAACCGGGGAGCTGTTTTTT
>TRBV18|TRBD1|15|once|TRBJ2-1
CASSPRDRSYNEQFF
TGTGCCAGCTCACCTCGGGACAGGTCGTACAATGAGCAGTTCTTC
>TRBV5-1|.|13|.|TRBJ2-7
CASSGGRDFEQYF
TGCGCCAGCAGCGGGGGCAGGGATTTCGAGCAGTACTTC
>TRBV13|.|13|.|TRBJ1-4
CASSLRFSEKLFF
TGTGCCAGCAGCTTGCGGTTTTCTGAAAAACTGTTTTTT
>TRBV4-1|.|14|.|TRBJ1-2
CASSQGGSNYGYTF
TGCGCCAGCAGCCAAGGCGGGTCAAACTATGGCTACACCTTC
>TRBV28|.|16|.|TRBJ1-1
CASSSPLGGMNTEAFF
TGTGCCAGCAGTTCCCCTCTGGGAGGAATGAACACTGAAGCTTTCTTT
>TRBV11-1|TRBD2|16|few|TRBJ2-1
CASTSGRAFAYNEQFF
TGTGCCAGTACTAGCGGGAGGGCTTTTGCCTACAATGAGCAGTTCTTC
>TRBV11-2|TRBD2|15|.|TRBJ2-1
CASSLGGSSYNEQFF
TGTGCCAGCAGCTTAGGCGGGAGCTCCTACAATGAGCAGTTCTTC
>TRBV2|TRBD1|16|.|TRBJ1-3
CASSEHQGASGNTIYF
TGTGCCAGCAGTGAACACCAGGGGGCATCGGGAAACACCATATATTTT
>TRBV6-5|TRBD1|15|.|TRBJ1-1
CASSYMGQGNTEAFF
TGTGCCAGCAGTTATATGGGACAGGGGAACACTGAAGCTTTCTTT
>TRBV9|.|14|.|TRBJ2-1
CASSRGSSYNEQFF
TGTGCCAGCAGTCGGGGTTCCTCCTACAATGAGCAGTTCTTC
>TRBV14|.|14|once|TRBJ2-7
CASSQDLLGTEQYF
TGTGCCAGCAGCCAAGATTTGTTGGGGACTGAGCAGTACTTC
>TRBV28|TRBD2|15|.|TRBJ2-1
CASIKGLAAYNEQFF
TGTGCCAGCATTAAGGGACTAGCGGCATACAATGAGCAGTTCTTC
>TRBV6-6|.|15|.|TRBJ1-1
CASSSTVAGPTEAFF
TGTGCCAGCAGTTCTACTGTCGCGGGGCCCACTGAAGCTTTCTTT
>TRBV5-4|TRBD1|15|.|TRBJ2-3
CASRPDRASTDTQYF
TGTGCCAGCAGACCCGACAGGGCTAGCACAGATACGCAGTATTTT
>TRBV6-1|TRBD2|16|.|TRBJ2-3
CASSVSSGASTDTQYF
TGTGCCAGCAGTGTGTCTAGCGGGGCCAGCACAGATACGCAGTATTTT
>TRBV28|.|15|.|TRBJ1-6
CASSLWKGVNSPLHF
TGTGCCAGCAGTTTATGGAAGGGGGTCAATTCACCCCTCCACTTT
>TRBV29-1|.|14|.|TRBJ2-7
CSVVPPGSSYEQYF
TGCAGCGTTGTACCACCGGGGAGCTCCTACGAGCAGTACTTC
>TRBV18|.|15|.|TRBJ1-5
CASSPAGYSNQPQHF
TGTGCCAGCTCACCAGCAGGGTATAGCAATCAGCCCCAGCATTTT
>TRBV7-3|TRBD1|16|.|TRBJ1-6
CASSSRDRGGNSPLHF
TGTGCCAGCAGCTCCCGGGACAGGGGAGGAAATTCACCCCTCCACTTT
>TRBV6-1|.|13|.|TRBJ2-5
CASSERREGTQYF
TGTGCCAGCAGTGAACGGCGGGAAGGGACCCAGTACTTC
>TRBV29-1|TRBD1|14|.|TRBJ1-2
CSVVQGQGAGGYTF
TGCAGCGTGGTCCAAGGACAGGGGGCAGGAGGCTACACCTTC
>TRBV5-3|.|15|few|TRBJ1-6
CARSLVGGACSPLHF
TGTGCCAGAAGCTTGGTCGGGGGGGCATGTTCACCCCTCCACTTT
>TRBV6-4|TRBD1|15|.|TRBJ2-3
CASSSRDRSTDTQYF
TGTGCCAGCAGTAGCCGGGACAGAAGCACAGATACGCAGTATTTT
>TRBV5-1|TRBD1|19|.|TRBJ2-6
CASSLAGTAFYSGANVLTF
TGCGCCAGCAGCTTGGCCGGGACAGCATTCTACTCTGGGGCCAACGTCCTGACTTTC
>TRBV29-1|TRBD1|18|once|TRBJ1-2
CSAEHLGRTGLANYGYTF
TGCAGCGCCGAACATCTTGGTAGGACAGGCCTAGCTAACTATGGCTACACCTTC